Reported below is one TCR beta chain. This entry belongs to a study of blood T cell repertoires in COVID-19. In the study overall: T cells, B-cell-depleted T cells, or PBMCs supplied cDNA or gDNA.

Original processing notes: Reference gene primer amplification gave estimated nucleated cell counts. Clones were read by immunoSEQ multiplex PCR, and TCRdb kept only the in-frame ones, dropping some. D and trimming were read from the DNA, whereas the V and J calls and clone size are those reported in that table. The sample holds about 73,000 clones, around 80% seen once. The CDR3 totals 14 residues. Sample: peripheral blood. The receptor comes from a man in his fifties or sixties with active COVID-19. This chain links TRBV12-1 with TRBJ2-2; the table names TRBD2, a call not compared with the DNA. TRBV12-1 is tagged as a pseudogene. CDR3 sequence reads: CAISAGGPGGELFF. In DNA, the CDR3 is TGTGCCATAAGTGCGGGGGGGCCTGGCGGGGAGCTGTTTTTT.